The clone carrying this T cell receptor (beta chain) was seen only a few times. The sample is drawn from a study of blood T cells in healthy people across ages. A second PCR of 7 to 11 cycles used a sample-barcoded 5' primer and a J-beta primer mix. TCRdb called the 5' RACE reads again in MiXCR, with one record for every CDR3 protein. The sample has 950,000 to 1,200,000 distinct CDR3 sequences, roughly two fifths seen once. J was trimmed by 0 bases and V by 5 bases; bases with no gene match: 6. The CDR3 is 17 amino acids. Germline values: CDR1 LGHNA, CDR2 YNFKEQ. This sequence was found in a young man in good health. The sample was blood. The rearrangement uses TRBV4-2 and TRBJ2-3; 12 bases fit TRBD2. The CDR3 DNA sequence: TGTGCCAGCAGCTCCTGGACTAGCGGGGTGAGCACAGATACGCAGTATTTT. Residues: CASSSWTSGVSTDTQYF.